A single sample is the source of the 22 T cell receptor beta chains below, sequenced in a study of tumor-infiltrating lymphocytes in primary liver carcinoma. cDNA specific to TCR beta was made from approximately 0.55 ug of total RNA, with a constant-region primer employed for priming. Each TCR beta library was derived from three nested multiplex PCR rounds that employed slightly modified ARM-PCR. Both of the initial two PCR rounds ran for 10 cycles and employed TRBV1-TRBV30 forward primers alongside a C-beta reverse primer. TCRdb itself ran the multiplex PCR reads through MiXCR, one entry per CDR3 protein. The sample shows about 200,000 distinct CDR3 sequences, about two thirds of them seen only once. Blood RNA originated from unsorted whole blood, with germline DNA additionally extracted. Sequences were obtained from peripheral blood. The receptor source for this set is a woman aged 60-70 years with primary liver carcinoma and hepatitis B virus infection.

In nucleotides, the CDR3 is TGTACGAGCAGCTTACAGGGGCCCCCTGGAAACACCATATATTTT. This sequence encodes CTSSLQGPPGNTIYF. This rearrangement joins TRBV11-3 to TRBJ1-3, with TRBD1 identical over 7 bases. This CDR3 spans 15 amino acids. Per germline, CDR1 SGHNT and CDR2 YENEEA.

In the case of this clonotype: An end of the junction differs from the germline gene, which may be a read error. The genes are TRBV28 and TRBJ2-2, with 7 bases that match TRBD1. The CDR3 loop spans 14 amino acids. In germline, CDR1 is MDHEN, CDR2 SYDVKM. CDR3 nucleotides: TGTGCCAGCAGCAAGACAGGGTTCGACGGGAAGCTGTTTTTT. Its translation is CASSKTGFDGKLFF.

This clonotype was seen a handful of times. This may come from a read error, since a much larger clone is one base off. CDR3 bases: TGTGCCAGCAGTTTATGGGGTGAGCAGTTCTTC. Translation: CASSLWGEQFF. The J gene is TRBJ2-1, the V gene TRBV12-3 or TRBV12-4; D gene uncertain. V was shortened by 2 bases and J by 9 bases, with 5 bases between the two germline ends. The CDR3 totals 11 residues.

Turning to this clonotype: One end of the junction is discordant with germline, which a read error may explain. DNA for the CDR3: TGTACCAGCAGCTGGGGACTAGCGGGGAACACAGATACGCAGTTTTTT. The encoded protein is CTSSWGLAGNTDTQFF. The chain has TRBV11-1 and TRBJ2-3; 13 bases are shared with TRBD2. CDR1 is SGHAT, CDR2 FQDESV, per germline (reference sequence). CDR3 length: 16 residues. Full variable domain (remainder filled in from reference TRBV11-1 and TRBJ2-3): EAEVAQSPRYKITEKSQAVAFWCDPISGHATLYWYRQILGQGPELLVQFQDESVVDDSQLPKDRFSAERLKGVDSTLKIQPAELGDSAMYLCTSSWGLAGNTDTQFFGPGTRLTVL.

This clonotype was recorded at least ten times. J is TRBJ2-4 and V is TRBV12-3 or TRBV12-4; D ambiguous. V lost 7 bases and J 2 bases, leaving 15 bases between the germline ends. The CDR3 has 15 amino acids. The CDR3 bases are TGTGCCAGCAATCGGGCCGCAGGAACCAAAAACATTCAGTACTTC. Translation: CASNRAAGTKNIQYF.

As for this clonotype: One junction end does not reproduce the germline sequence, and a read error may be involved. The chain recombines TRBV11-2 with TRBJ2-7, with D unresolved. The germline V gene encodes CDR1 SGHAT and CDR2 FQNNGV. The CDR3 extends over 15 amino acids. Here the CDR3 reads CASSLGVRSSYEEYF. Written as DNA, the CDR3 is TGTGCCAGCAGCTTAGGAGTAAGGAGCTCCTACGAGGAGTACTTC.

This clonotype occurred a few times. The chain combines TRBV13 with TRBJ1-3, with a weak D call TRBD1 (6 bases). This CDR3 is 16 amino acids long. The V and J ends lost 5 bases and 0 bases respectively, with 14 bases between them. Germline V gene sequence: CDR1 PRHDT, CDR2 FYEKMQ (reference sequence). CDR3 sequence: CASSRGGQNSGNTIYF. In DNA form, the CDR3 reads TGTGCCAGCAGCAGAGGAGGACAGAACTCTGGAAACACCATATATTTT.

This clonotype was seen more than once but under ten times. V usage is TRBV5-1 and J usage is TRBJ2-1, with TRBD2 matching 8 bases. V shed 2 bases, J shed 5 bases, and the junction held 9 bases outside the gene matches. CDR3 length equals 16 residues. The germline gives CDR1 SGHRS, CDR2 YFSETQ. DNA of the CDR3: TGCGCCAGCAGCTTCCCTCCGGGAGGGGTCGACAATGAGCAGTTCTTC. Its translation: CASSFPPGGVDNEQFF. Full variable domain (rest looked up from reference TRBV5-1 and TRBJ2-1): KAGVTQTPRYLIKTRGQQVTLSCSPISGHRSVSWYQQTPGQGLQFLFEYFSETQRNKGNFPGRFSGRQFSNSRSEMNVSTLELGDSALYLCASSFPPGGVDNEQFFGPGTRLTVL.

Details on this clonotype: Given the absence of the conserved phenylalanine or tryptophan at the CDR3 end, a read error is likely. As DNA, the CDR3 is TGTGCCAGCAGTTTAGGGGCCGGCGTCTACGAGCAGTACATC. It yields the protein CASSLGAGVYEQYI. This chain connects TRBV11-2 to TRBJ2-7, with D tentatively TRBD1 (5 bases). The CDR3 has 14 residues. CDR1 is SGHAT and CDR2 is FQNNGV in the germline V gene.

Turning to this clonotype: One end of the junction varies from germline; a read error may be responsible. The rearrangement joins TRBV29-1 to TRBJ2-1, with D maybe TRBD1 (6 bases). This CDR3 has 15 amino acids. Germline V gene lookup returns CDR1 SQVTM and CDR2 ANQGSEA. The CDR3 region is CSVSTGMGFGNAQFF. CDR3 bases: TGCAGCGTTAGCACAGGGATGGGGTTCGGCAATGCGCAGTTCTTC.

The gene calls are TRBV10-3 and TRBJ2-1; 8 nucleotides align to TRBD1. V lost 7 bases, J lost 0 bases, and 5 bases stayed unmatched. The CDR3 is made up of 15 amino acids. Looked up from germline, CDR1 is ENHRY and CDR2 is SYGVKD. The CDR3 is CAITTGQGSYNEQFF. The DNA of the CDR3 is TGTGCCATCACTACAGGACAGGGCTCCTACAATGAGCAGTTCTTC.

Only one count was recorded for this clonotype. The V call is TRBV30, the J call TRBJ1-2, with D perhaps matching TRBD1 (6 bases). The CDR3 runs 13 residues. From germline, CDR1 is GTSNPN and CDR2 SVGIG (reference sequence). The ends were cut back, 5 bases at V and 3 bases at J, with 13 bases in the middle. CDR3 DNA sequence: TGTGCCTGGGCCAGGGGTAGTGACTATGGCTACACCTTC. It encodes CAWARGSDYGYTF.

With regard to this clonotype: With a much larger clone just one base away, this may be a read error. The chain joins TRBV12-3 or TRBV12-4 to TRBJ2-1, with a weak D call TRBD2 (5 bases). This CDR3 comprises 13 residues. CDR3 DNA sequence: TGTGCCAACAGTTTAGCGCTAAGGGTGTGGCAGTTCTTC. As protein: CANSLALRVWQFF.

Concerning this clonotype: This could be a read error, since a much larger clone is one nucleotide away. The chain uses TRBV5-1 and TRBJ2-3, with TRBD2 matching over 8 bases. The germline CDR1 and CDR2 sequences are SGHRS and YFSETQ. CDR3 length: 14 residues. DNA for the CDR3: TGCGCCAGCAGCTTACGGGAGGGCCCAGATACGCAGTGTTTT. Protein sequence: CASSLREGPDTQCF.

A remark on this clonotype: The junction departs from the called germline gene at one end, perhaps through a read error. The J gene is TRBJ1-4, the V gene TRBV28, with 8 bases aligning to TRBD1. This CDR3 has 15 residues. Germline CDR1 and CDR2: MDHEN and SYDVKM. The CDR3 loop is CVSSDSGTGVGKLFF. The CDR3 DNA sequence: TGTGTCAGCAGCGACTCCGGGACAGGAGTTGGAAAACTGTTTTTT.

The chain couples TRBV29-1 to TRBJ2-2; D perhaps matches TRBD2 (6 bases). Per germline, CDR1 SQVTM and CDR2 ANQGSEA. The V end lost 4 bases, the J end lost 6 bases, and 12 bases lay between the germline ends. The length of the CDR3 is 13 residues. The CDR3 protein is CSVAGDSPGELFF. The CDR3 DNA reads TGCAGCGTTGCGGGGGACTCCCCCGGGGAGCTGTTTTTT.

This chain uses TRBV11-3 with TRBJ1-1; no definite D call. CDR1 is SGHNT and CDR2 is YENEEA in the germline V gene. V was trimmed by 1 base and J by 6 bases, leaving 12 bases between them. The CDR3 has 14 amino acids. The CDR3 is CASSLGGFLAEAFF. In DNA form, the CDR3 reads TGTGCCAGCAGCTTAGGGGGTTTCCTGGCTGAAGCTTTCTTT.

This clonotype was observed many times. The V and J genes are TRBV11-2 and TRBJ2-1; the match to TRBD2 covers 12 bases. The junction had 10 bases not matched to a gene; V was cut back by 4 bases and J by 9 bases. Per germline, CDR1 SGHAT and CDR2 FQNNGV. The length of the CDR3 is 16 residues. DNA for the CDR3: TGTGCCAGCAGCTACCACGGACTAGCGGGACAGGTTGAGCAGTTCTTC. Translated: CASSYHGLAGQVEQFF.

Comments on this clonotype: Just one base apart from a much larger clone, this may be a read error. The V gene is TRBV5-5, the J gene TRBJ2-4; D possibly corresponds to TRBD2 (5 bases). The CDR3 has 16 amino acids. Germline-derived CDR1 and CDR2 are SGHKS and YYEKEE (reference sequence). CDR3 nucleotide sequence: TGTGCCAGCAGCTTGGAGGGTGCGGGTGTCAAAAGCATTCAGTACTTC. It yields the protein CASSLEGAGVKSIQYF.

This rearrangement joins TRBV4-2 to TRBJ1-6, with D possibly being TRBD1 (5 bases). CDR3 size: 17 residues. V was shortened by 0 bases and J by 2 bases, with 11 bases between the two germline ends. Germline V CDR1 and CDR2: LGHNA, YNFKEQ. CDR3 sequence: CASSQDRGGAYNSPLHF. Here the CDR3 DNA reads TGTGCCAGCAGCCAAGACCGGGGGGGGGCCTATAATTCACCCCTCCACTTT.

CDR3 region: CASSRPSRPGKNEKLFF. DNA for the CDR3: TGTGCCAGCAGTCGCCCAAGCCGCCCCGGGAAAAATGAAAAACTGTTTTTT. The chain joins TRBV6-5 to TRBJ1-4; D call uncertain. The CDR3 has 17 residues. Trimming took off 5 bases at V and 5 bases at J, with 21 bases between the two ends. From germline, CDR1 is MNHEY and CDR2 SVGAGI.

This clonotype has ten or more counts. V and J are TRBV12-3 or TRBV12-4 and TRBJ1-1; no reliable D call. This CDR3 region has 11 residues. Between the trimmed V and J ends, which lost 2 bases and 6 bases, there was a span of 4 bases. This CDR3 reads CASSLKAEAFF. The CDR3 DNA is TGTGCCAGCAGTTTAAAGGCTGAAGCTTTCTTT.